The clone carrying this T cell receptor (beta chain) was seen once. Its antigen is not identified. Hyperthyroidism in the patients, aged 18 to 65, was newly diagnosed and under 2 months in duration. The study left out patients who had uncontrolled infection, other autoimmune disease, pregnancy or lactation. The entry originates in a study of T cells in Graves' hyperthyroidism and ophthalmopathy. In the study overall: The authors collected peripheral blood at initial diagnosis, before any treatment. Study-level results: Before onset, by a median of approximately 6.8 months, the model predicted ophthalmopathy.

TCR beta CDR3 regions were amplified from RNA. With the HTBI primer set, the TCR CDR3 went through a first round of RT-PCR. TCRdb re-called the multiplex PCR reads with MiXCR, one entry per CDR3 protein. The top ten clones hold approximately 35% of a sample with around 340,000 distinct CDR3 sequences, about 17% of them seen once. This receptor was obtained from a woman aged 30 to 39 with Graves' hyperthyroidism that later progressed to Graves' ophthalmopathy. Sequencing was carried out using blood.

The CDR3: CASSADYEQYF. The CDR3 bases are TGTGCCAGCAGCGCAGACTACGAGCAGTACTTC. V and J are TRBV5-6 and TRBJ2-7; D gene ambiguous. This CDR3 is 11 amino acids long. Germline V gene sequence: CDR1 SGHDT, CDR2 YYEEEE. Between the trimmed V and J ends, which lost 4 bases and 3 bases, there was a span of 5 bases.